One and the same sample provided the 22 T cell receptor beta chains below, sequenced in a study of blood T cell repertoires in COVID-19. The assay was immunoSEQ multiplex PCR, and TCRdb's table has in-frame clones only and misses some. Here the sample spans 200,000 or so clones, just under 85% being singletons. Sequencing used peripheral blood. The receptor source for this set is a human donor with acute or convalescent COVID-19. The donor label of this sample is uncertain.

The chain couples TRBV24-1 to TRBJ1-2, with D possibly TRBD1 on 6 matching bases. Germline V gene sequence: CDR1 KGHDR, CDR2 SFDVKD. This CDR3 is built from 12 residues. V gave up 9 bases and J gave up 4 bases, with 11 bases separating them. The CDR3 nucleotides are TGTGCCACCTCCGACAGGTTCTATGGCTACACCTTC. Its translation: CATSDRFYGYTF.

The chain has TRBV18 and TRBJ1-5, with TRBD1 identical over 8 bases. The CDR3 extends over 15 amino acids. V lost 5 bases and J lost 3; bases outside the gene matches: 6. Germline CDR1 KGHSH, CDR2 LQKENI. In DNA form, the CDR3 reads TGTGCCAGCTCAATCGCGACAGGGGACAATCAGCCCCAGCATTTT. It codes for CASSIATGDNQPQHF.

This chain's CDR3 is CASSFSGTGANVLTF. The CDR3 coding sequence is TGTGCCAGCAGCTTTAGCGGGACTGGGGCCAACGTCCTGACTTTC. The genes are TRBV5-4 and TRBJ2-6; TRBD2 agrees at 8 bases. CDR1 and CDR2 (germline): SGHNT, YYREEE (reference sequence). The CDR3 is made up of 15 amino acids. Unmatched junction bases numbered 0, after V lost 2 bases and J lost 2 bases.

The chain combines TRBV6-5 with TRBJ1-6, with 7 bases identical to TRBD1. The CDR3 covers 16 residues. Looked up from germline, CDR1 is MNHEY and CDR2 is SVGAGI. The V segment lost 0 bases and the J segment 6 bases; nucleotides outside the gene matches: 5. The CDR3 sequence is CASSYSQTGSNSPLHF. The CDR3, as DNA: TGTGCCAGCAGTTACTCACAGACAGGGAGTAATTCACCCCTCCACTTT.

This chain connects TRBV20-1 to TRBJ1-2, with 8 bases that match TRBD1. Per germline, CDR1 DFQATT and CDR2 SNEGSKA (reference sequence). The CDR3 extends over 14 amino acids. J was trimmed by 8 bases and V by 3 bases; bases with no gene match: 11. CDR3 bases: TGCAGTGCTAGTCGAACAGGGGGGAAAGTCGGCTACACCTTC. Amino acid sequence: CSASRTGGKVGYTF.

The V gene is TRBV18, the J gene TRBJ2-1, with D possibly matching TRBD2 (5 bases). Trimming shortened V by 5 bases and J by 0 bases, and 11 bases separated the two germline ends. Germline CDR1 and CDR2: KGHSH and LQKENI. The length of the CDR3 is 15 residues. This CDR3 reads CASSSLAPSYNEQFF. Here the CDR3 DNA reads TGTGCCAGCTCATCCCTAGCCCCCTCCTACAATGAGCAGTTCTTC.

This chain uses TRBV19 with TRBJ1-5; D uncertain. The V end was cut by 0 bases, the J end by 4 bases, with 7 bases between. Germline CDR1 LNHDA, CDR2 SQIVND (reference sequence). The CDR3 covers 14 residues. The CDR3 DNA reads TGTGCCAGTAGTATAGATCGAGGGAATCAGCCCCAGCATTTT. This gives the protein CASSIDRGNQPQHF.

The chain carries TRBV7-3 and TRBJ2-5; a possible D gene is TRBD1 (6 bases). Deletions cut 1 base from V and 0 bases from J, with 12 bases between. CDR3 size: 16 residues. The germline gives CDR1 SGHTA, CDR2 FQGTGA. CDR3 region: CASSLMGTSYQETQYF. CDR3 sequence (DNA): TGTGCCAGCAGCTTAATGGGGACATCGTACCAAGAGACCCAGTACTTC.

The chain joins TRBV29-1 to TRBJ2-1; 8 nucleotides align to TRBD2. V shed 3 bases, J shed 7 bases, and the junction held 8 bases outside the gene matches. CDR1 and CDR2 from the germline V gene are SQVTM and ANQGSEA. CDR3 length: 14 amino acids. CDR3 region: CSVDGLASTNEQFF. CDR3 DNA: TGCAGCGTTGACGGACTAGCCAGCACAAATGAGCAGTTCTTC.

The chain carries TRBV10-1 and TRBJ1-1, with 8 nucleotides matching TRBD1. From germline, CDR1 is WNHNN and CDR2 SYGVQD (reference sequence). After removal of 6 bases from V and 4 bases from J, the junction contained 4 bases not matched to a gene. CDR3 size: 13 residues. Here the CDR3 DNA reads TGCGCCAGCAGCAGACAGGGGACCACTGAAGCTTTCTTT. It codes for CASSRQGTTEAFF.

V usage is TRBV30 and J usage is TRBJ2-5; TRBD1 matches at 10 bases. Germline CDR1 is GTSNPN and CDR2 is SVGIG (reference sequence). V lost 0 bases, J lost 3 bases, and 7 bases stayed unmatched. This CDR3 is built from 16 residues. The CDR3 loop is CAWSVARTGGEETQYF. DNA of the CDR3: TGTGCCTGGAGTGTAGCGAGGACAGGGGGTGAAGAGACCCAGTACTTC.

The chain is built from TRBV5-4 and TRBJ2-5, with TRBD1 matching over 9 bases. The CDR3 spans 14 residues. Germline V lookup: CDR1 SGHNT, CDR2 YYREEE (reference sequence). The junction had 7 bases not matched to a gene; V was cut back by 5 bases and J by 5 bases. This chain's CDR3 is CASSSGQGRETQYF. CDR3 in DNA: TGTGCCAGCAGTTCCGGACAGGGGAGGGAGACCCAGTACTTC. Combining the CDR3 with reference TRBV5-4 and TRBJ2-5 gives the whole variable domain ETGVTQSPTHLIKTRGQQVTLRCSSQSGHNTVSWYQQALGQGPQFIFQYYREEENGRGNFPPRFSGLQFPNYSSELNVNALELDDSALYLCASSSGQGRETQYFGPGTRLLVL.

CDR3: CSVVGGVSNYGYTF. Written as DNA, the CDR3 is TGCAGCGTTGTTGGGGGGGTATCTAACTATGGCTACACCTTC. This chain uses TRBV29-1 with TRBJ1-2, with a tentative D call TRBD1 (5 bases). V lost 4 bases, J lost 0 bases, and 12 bases lay in between. The CDR3 runs to 14 residues. The V gene's germline CDR1 is SQVTM and CDR2 ANQGSEA.

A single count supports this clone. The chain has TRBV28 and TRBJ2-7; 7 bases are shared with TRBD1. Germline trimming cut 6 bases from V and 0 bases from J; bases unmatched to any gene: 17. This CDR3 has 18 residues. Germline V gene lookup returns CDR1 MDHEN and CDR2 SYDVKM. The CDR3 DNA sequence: TGTGCCAGCAGCCCTACCCCCTCGGACAGGCCCCACTCCTACGAGCAGTACTTC. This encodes CASSPTPSDRPHSYEQYF.

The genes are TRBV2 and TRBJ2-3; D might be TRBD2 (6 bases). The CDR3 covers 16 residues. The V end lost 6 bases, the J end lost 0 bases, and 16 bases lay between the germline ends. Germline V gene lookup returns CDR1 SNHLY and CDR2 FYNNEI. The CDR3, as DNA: TGTGCCAGCAGGCTGGGGGAAGGGACTAGCACAGATACGCAGTATTTT. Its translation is CASRLGEGTSTDTQYF.

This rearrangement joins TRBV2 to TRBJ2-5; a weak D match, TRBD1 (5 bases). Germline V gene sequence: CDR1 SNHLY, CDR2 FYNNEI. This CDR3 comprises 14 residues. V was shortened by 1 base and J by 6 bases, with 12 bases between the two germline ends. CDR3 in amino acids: CASSEVGALKTQYF. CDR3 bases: TGTGCCAGCAGTGAAGTTGGGGCCTTGAAGACCCAGTACTTC.

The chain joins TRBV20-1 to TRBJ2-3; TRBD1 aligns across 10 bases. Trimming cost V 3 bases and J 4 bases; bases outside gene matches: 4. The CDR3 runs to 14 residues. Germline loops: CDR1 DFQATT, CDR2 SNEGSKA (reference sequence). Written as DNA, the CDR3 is TGCAGTGCTAGTCGGGACAGGGGCGCAGATACGCAGTATTTT. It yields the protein CSASRDRGADTQYF.

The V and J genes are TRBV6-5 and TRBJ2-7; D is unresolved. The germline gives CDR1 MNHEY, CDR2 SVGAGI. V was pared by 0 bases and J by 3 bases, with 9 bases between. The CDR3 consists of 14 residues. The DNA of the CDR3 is TGTGCCAGCAGTTACTCCACGGTCCGCTACGAGCAGTACTTC. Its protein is CASSYSTVRYEQYF.

CDR3: CASRPSGAQETQYF. CDR3 nucleotide sequence: TGCGCCAGCAGGCCTAGCGGGGCCCAAGAGACCCAGTACTTC. The V and J genes are TRBV5-1 and TRBJ2-5; 9 bases map to TRBD2. The germline V gene encodes CDR1 SGHRS and CDR2 YFSETQ. Trimming took 5 bases from V and 1 from J; bases not matched to a gene: 3. The CDR3 has 14 residues.

CDR3 residues: CASSSRARSYNEQFF. The CDR3 nucleotides read TGTGCCAGCAGTTCCAGGGCCCGCTCCTACAATGAGCAGTTCTTC. The chain links TRBV6-5 to TRBJ2-1; D perhaps matches TRBD1 (5 bases). Germline assignment: CDR1 MNHEY and CDR2 SVGAGI. The CDR3 totals 15 residues. V was clipped by 4 bases and J by 0 bases, with 10 bases between them.

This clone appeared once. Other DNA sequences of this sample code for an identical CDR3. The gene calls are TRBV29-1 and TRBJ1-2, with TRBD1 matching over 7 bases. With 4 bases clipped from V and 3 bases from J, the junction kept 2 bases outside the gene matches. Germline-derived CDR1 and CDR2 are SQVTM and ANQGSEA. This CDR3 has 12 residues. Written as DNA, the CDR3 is TGCAGCGTTGGACAGGGCGACTATGGCTACACCTTC. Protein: CSVGQGDYGYTF.

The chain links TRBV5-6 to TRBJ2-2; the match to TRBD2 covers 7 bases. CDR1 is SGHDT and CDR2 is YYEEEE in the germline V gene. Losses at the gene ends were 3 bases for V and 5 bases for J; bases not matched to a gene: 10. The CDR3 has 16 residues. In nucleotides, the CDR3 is TGTGCCAGCAGCTGGAGCCGGGACTATCATACCGGGGAGCTGTTTTTT. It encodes CASSWSRDYHTGELFF. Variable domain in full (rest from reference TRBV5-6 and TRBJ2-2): DAGVTQSPTHLIKTRGQQVTLRCSPKSGHDTVSWYQQALGQGPQFIFQYYEEEERQRGNFPDRFSGHQFPNYSSELNVNALLLGDSALYLCASSWSRDYHTGELFFGEGSRLTVL.